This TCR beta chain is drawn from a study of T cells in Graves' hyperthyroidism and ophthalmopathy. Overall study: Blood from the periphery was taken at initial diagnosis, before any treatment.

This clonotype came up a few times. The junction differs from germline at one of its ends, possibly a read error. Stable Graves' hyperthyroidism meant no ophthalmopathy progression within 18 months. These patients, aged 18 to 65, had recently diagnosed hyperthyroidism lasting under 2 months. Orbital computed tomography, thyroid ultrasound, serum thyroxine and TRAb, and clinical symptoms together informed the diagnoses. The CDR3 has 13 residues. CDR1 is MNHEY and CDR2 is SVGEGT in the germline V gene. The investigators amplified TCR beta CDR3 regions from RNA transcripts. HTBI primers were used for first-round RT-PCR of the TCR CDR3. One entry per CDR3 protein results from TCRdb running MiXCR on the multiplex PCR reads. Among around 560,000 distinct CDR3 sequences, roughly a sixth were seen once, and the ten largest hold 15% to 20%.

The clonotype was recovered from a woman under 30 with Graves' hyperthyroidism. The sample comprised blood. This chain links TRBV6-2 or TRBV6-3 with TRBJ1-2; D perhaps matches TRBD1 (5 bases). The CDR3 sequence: CASSYGHIHGHTF. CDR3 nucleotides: TGTGCCAGCAGTTACGGACACATTCATGGCCACACCTTC.